The source of this T cell receptor beta chain is a study of response to subunit inactivated influenza vaccine. Findings of the study overall: New T cells are recruited in small numbers by each seasonal influenza vaccination, according to the authors' suggestion.

The CDR3 is made up of 16 amino acids. Trimming pared 6 bases from V and 0 bases from J, leaving 18 bases between. Germline V gene sequence: CDR1 SEHNR, CDR2 FQNEAQ (reference sequence). Via MiXCR, TCRdb re-called the RT-PCR reads, giving one row per CDR3 protein. Among hundreds of thousands of distinct CDR3 sequences, about 7.6% were seen once, and the ten largest hold roughly 13%. The sample holds many counts of this clonotype. The antigen is unknown. The input for sequencing was PBMCs from blood, taken around 25 months after vaccination. V usage is TRBV7-9 and J usage is TRBJ2-7, with D perhaps matching TRBD2 (6 bases). The sequence was obtained from a man between 50 and 70 years old who received an inactivated influenza vaccine. CDR3 sequence reads: CASSSILASSSYEQYF. CDR3 sequence (DNA): TGTGCCAGCAGTTCCATACTAGCTTCCAGCTCCTACGAGCAGTACTTC.